This entry concerns a single TCR beta chain. The data were obtained in a study of blood T cells in healthy people across ages. Healthy Caucasians from Russia aged about 6 to 95 served as donors. Primers used in a second PCR of about 7 to 12 cycles were a sample-barcoded 5' primer and a J-beta primer mix. One entry per CDR3 protein, called by TCRdb with MiXCR from the 5' RACE reads. The profile shows 700,000 to 950,000 distinct CDR3 sequences, 40% to 45% of them singletons. Germline V gives CDR1 MNHNY, CDR2 SVGAGI (reference sequence). With 2 bases removed from V and 5 bases from J, the gap between germline ends came to 15 bases. The length of the CDR3 is 15 residues.

The sequenced sample consisted of blood. The chain combines TRBV6-6 with TRBJ2-5, with D perhaps TRBD1 or TRBD2 (6 bases each). This sequence originates from an older woman in good health. CDR3 residues: CASSYGGRGRETQYF. The CDR3 DNA reads TGTGCCAGCAGTTACGGGGGGCGCGGCCGGGAGACCCAGTACTTC.